This T cell receptor beta chain was observed in a study of blood T cell repertoires in COVID-19. About the study: Whether acute or convalescent, the COVID-19 samples came from the United States, Italy and Spain. Nucleic acid was either cDNA or gDNA, and it came from T cells, B-cell-depleted T cells, or PBMCs.

This clone has just one count. Original analysis: Reference gene primer amplification yielded estimated nucleated cell counts. Using immunoSEQ multiplex PCR, the repertoire was profiled, and TCRdb retains in-frame clones only, with some absent. D and trimming were read from the DNA, whereas the V and J calls and clone size are those reported in that table. Altogether roughly 370,000 clones are present, around nine tenths being singletons, with the ten largest covering about 9.4%. The V segment lost 6 bases and the J segment 5 bases; nucleotides outside the gene matches: 12. CDR3 size: 16 residues. CDR1 and CDR2 (germline): SGHTA, FQGNSA.

This TCR was sampled from a woman aged 45-60 years who had recovered from COVID-19. Sequencing was carried out using PBMCs or T cells enriched from blood (not recorded which). The chain is built from TRBV7-2 and TRBJ2-3, with 9 bases fitting TRBD2. CDR3 region: CASSSGAGGHQDTQYF. Here the CDR3 DNA reads TGTGCCAGCAGTTCAGGTGCGGGGGGGCATCAAGATACGCAGTATTTT.